Only one count was recorded for the clone carrying this T cell receptor (beta chain). Only in-frame clones appear in the TCRdb table, and some are missing; sequencing was by immunoSEQ multiplex PCR. Found here are 85,000 to 100,000 clones, over 90% of them singletons; the top ten hold 8%. This entry comes from a study of control samples from healthy donors and cancer patients. The germline V gene has CDR1 MGHRA and CDR2 YSYEKL. V was trimmed by 4 bases and J by 7 bases, leaving 10 bases between them. The length of the CDR3 is 12 residues. Material: blood. The V gene is TRBV4-1, the J gene TRBJ1-1; D unresolved. This TCR was sampled from a man between 18 and 35 years old in good health. In nucleotides, the CDR3 is TGCGCCAGCAGCCCGAGCATGAGTGAAGCTTTCTTT. Translating it yields CASSPSMSEAFF.